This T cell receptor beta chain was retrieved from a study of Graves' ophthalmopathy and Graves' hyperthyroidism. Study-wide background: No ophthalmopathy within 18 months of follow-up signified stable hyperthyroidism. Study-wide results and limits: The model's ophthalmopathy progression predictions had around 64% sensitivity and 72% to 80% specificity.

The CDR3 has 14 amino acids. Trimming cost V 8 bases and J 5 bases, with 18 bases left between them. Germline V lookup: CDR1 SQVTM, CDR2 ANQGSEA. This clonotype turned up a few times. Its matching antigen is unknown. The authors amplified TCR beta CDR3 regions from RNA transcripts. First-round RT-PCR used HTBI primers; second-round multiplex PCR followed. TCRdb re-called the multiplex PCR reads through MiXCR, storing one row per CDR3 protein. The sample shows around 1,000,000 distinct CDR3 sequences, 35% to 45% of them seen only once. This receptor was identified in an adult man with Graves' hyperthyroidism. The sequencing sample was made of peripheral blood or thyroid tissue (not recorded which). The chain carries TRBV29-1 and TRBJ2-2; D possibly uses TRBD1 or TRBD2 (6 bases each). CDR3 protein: CSPPVGGRTGELFF. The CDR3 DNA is TGCAGCCCCCCGGTAGGGGGGCGGACCGGGGAGCTGTTTTTT.